The T cell receptor beta chain under discussion was sequenced for a study of blood T cell repertoires in COVID-19. Study overall: PBMCs, B-cell-depleted T cells, or T cells provided the cDNA or gDNA that made up the material.

Germline lookup yields CDR1 KGHDR and CDR2 SFDVKD. This CDR3 region has 16 residues. The V and J ends lost 1 base and 8 bases respectively, with 19 bases between them. Sequencing was performed with immunoSEQ multiplex PCR; in TCRdb, only in-frame clones are kept and a portion is missing. The table has 250,000 to 400,000 clones, around nine tenths seen once. V gene TRBV24-1 combines with J gene TRBJ1-2; D not certain. This TCR was recovered from a man between 45 and 60 years old with active or convalescent COVID-19. The sample taken for sequencing was peripheral blood. The CDR3 DNA reads as TGTGCCACCAGTGATTTTGGAGTTGACGAGCGAGGGGGCTACACCTTC. It encodes CATSDFGVDERGGYTF.